This T cell receptor (beta chain) derives from a study of T cells in Graves' hyperthyroidism and ophthalmopathy. This clonotype was detected many times. Its matching antigen is unknown. CDR3 length equals 14 residues. The V gene lost 3 bases and the J gene lost 3 bases, with 11 bases spanning the gap. Germline CDR1 reads MNHEY; CDR2 reads SMNVEV (reference sequence). Amplified regions were TCR beta CDR3 sequences from RNA transcripts. Researchers ran a first-round RT-PCR on the TCR CDR3 using the HTBI primer set. In TCRdb, the multiplex PCR reads were re-called with MiXCR into one record per CDR3 protein. The sample includes fewer than 300,000 distinct CDR3 sequences, under 30% seen only once; the top ten take about a quarter. PBMCs were derived from around 10 ml fresh peripheral blood. Study findings and constraints: Model predictions of ophthalmopathy came a median 6.5 months before onset.

The receptor comes from a man aged 35 to 55 with Graves' hyperthyroidism that later progressed to Graves' ophthalmopathy. The V and J genes are TRBV27 and TRBJ1-1; D not certain. The material sequenced was blood. The CDR3 protein is CASSLGGWDTEAFF. The DNA for the CDR3 is TGTGCCAGCAGTTTGGGCGGATGGGACACTGAAGCTTTCTTT.